This note documents a single T cell receptor beta chain sequence. Antigen: not known. Data came from immunoSEQ multiplex PCR; TCRdb stores just in-frame clones and leaves some out. This sample has about 47,000 clones, with around 95% found just once. Germline V gives CDR1 LGHNA, CDR2 YSLEER. Germline trimming cut 2 bases from V and 6 bases from J; bases unmatched to any gene: 9. The CDR3 runs to 16 residues. The data derive from a study of graft-versus-host responses after intestinal transplantation. Study-level background: The study gave all recipients anti-thymocyte globulin induction, then tacrolimus and steroids for roughly 3 years. Broader study findings: Analysis identified GvH clones in recipient marrow, with some appearing first in ileum or blood.

The sequence derives from a human donor who was the organ donor for an intestinal transplant. The rearrangement links TRBV4-3 to TRBJ2-2, with 7 nucleotides matching TRBD2. The sample in question was unstimulated CD8+ T cells sorted from spleen or lymph node cells, obtained before transplant. The CDR3 DNA sequence: TGCGCCAGCAGCCAACTGCTGGGGGGGGAGCCCGGGGAGCTGTTTTTT. Translation gives CASSQLLGGEPGELFF.